This T cell receptor beta chain is drawn from a study of human T cells and chemical hapten exposure (dated by TCRdb to the early 2020s). Study-wide context: For sensitization, 2% DPC in acetone was applied to a roughly 2 cm by roughly 2 cm area of upper inner arm skin. Throughout the roughly 26-week study period, patients were also given weekly therapeutic DPC doses on the scalp. Patch tests used Finn chambers with 0.01% DPC on the upper back, scored after 6 days by International Contact Dermatitis Research Group standards. Alopecia areata with under or over 50% scalp involvement, alopecia totalis and alopecia universalis were represented in the patient cohort, which was mostly female. Libraries were pooled for sequencing, and per-sample TCR yields varied mainly because of small differences in library volumes within the pool. The study tracked peripheral blood TCR repertoire changes in vivo during primary and secondary sensitization to the hapten diphenylcyclopropenone (DPC) in alopecia patients. Patient blood was sampled pre-sensitization (week 0) and at 2, 6 and about 24 weeks after DPC sensitization. For TCR sequencing, blood came from over 25 alopecia patients at anywhere from one to four time points (pre-sensitization, 2, 6 and 24 weeks).

Library construction relied on RACE. Sequencing took place on a NextSeq 500. During library preparation, unique molecular identifiers were attached to individual cDNA molecules so that TCRs could be counted quantitatively and reproducibly. Each blood RNA sample was used to sequence both TCR alpha and TCR beta chains. Turning to the authors' computational methods: A median of around 100,000 TCRs per sample was observed, with a range of roughly 20,000 to 750,000. V, J and CDR3 annotation of the TCR reads was carried out using the Decombinator software suite. For the PS versus PT1 abundance plots, all samples were subsampled to the same number of TCRs (28,000). TCRs were defined as expanded if absent before sensitization and observed at least eight times at the 2-week time point. TCRdb reworked the public reads: Q25 trimming with fastp, MiXCR clone assembly, productive beta chains retained. Identical CDR3 proteins give one entry, which carries the most common genes and DNA. The V and J calls here are based on TCRdb, not the publication. In this sample the table shows about 96,000 distinct CDR3 sequences, around 9.3% of which occur a single time. The ten largest make up approximately 1.9% of the sample.

The CDR3 sequence holds 14 residues, the cysteine and phenylalanine included. Of the read, only the CDR3 DNA is kept; its 42 bases are in frame from base 1. CDR1 and CDR2 are read off the germline V gene as MNHEY and SVGAGI. Trimming takes 0 bases off V and 10 bases off J; junction bases not matched to a gene: 6. Read against the paper, the sample's time point label means: patch test 2, 6 weeks after DPC sensitization. This specimen's treatment or condition label, per the study, means: therapeutic diphenylcyclopropenone sensitization with weekly scalp DPC. At each patch-test visit, blood was drawn before the patch test was applied. Patients were considered eligible if aged 18 to 70, diagnosed with alopecia and deemed suitable for DPC therapy, and patients were excluded if pregnant. Total RNA was isolated from unfractionated whole blood collected in Tempus Blood RNA tubes. This clonotype was seen only a few times. There is no known antigen for this receptor. One base away there is no much larger clone; base qualities are not given.

What the authors observed across the whole study: Because all patients had alopecia, a presumed autoimmune disease, the immune response of the patients might differ from that of healthy individuals. No change with DPC sensitization was found in the number of TCRs above 1 in 1000 frequency, and no evidence of global repertoire structure alterations was found. Significantly more large CDR3 similarity clusters were formed by expanded TCRs than by pre-sensitization or healthy control sets, consistent with antigen-driven responses. Repeated subsampling changed both the strength of the expansion versus patch-test correlation and the threshold at which that correlation became significant. Patch test score correlated positively with the number of PT1 expanded TCRs, reaching significance at thresholds 8, 16 and 32 but not at 4.

The chain links TRBV6-5 with TRBJ2-1; 7 bases in the middle match TRBD1. The specimen was whole blood, collected in connection with sensitization to the hapten diphenylcyclopropenone (DPC). The sequence was obtained from a woman aged 40 to 50 with alopecia areata. Some clones in this sample may be carry-over from other donors' samples. The bases are TGTGCCAGCAGTTACTCGACAGGGTACGGCGAGCAGTTCTTC. It translates to CASSYSTGYGEQFF.